This TCR beta chain was retrieved from a study of T cell responses to AZD1222 COVID-19 vaccine. Study context: Pooled samples include second doses given at about 4 or 12 weeks.

Study-wide findings and caveats: The sample set comprised mostly white British donors with more females, and clonal diversity was possibly underestimated. Just six AZD1222 recipients tested seropositive at baseline. With two AZD1222 doses given, Spike-specific TCR breadth and depth both rose.

Produced via immunoSEQ multiplex PCR; TCRdb's table is partial and in-frame only. This repertoire shows approximately 120,000 clones, 80% to 90% found once; its top ten account for about 1.6%. The V gene's germline CDR1 is MNHEY and CDR2 SMNVEV (reference sequence). The CDR3 is 11 amino acids in total, end residues counted. Worth noting for this clone: Antigen unknown. Here the CDR3 omits its conserved ending phenylalanine or tryptophan, so a read error is the likely source. The DNA is omitted, as the CDR3 cannot be located on it reliably, and the CDR3 follows TCRdb's listing.

Source: peripheral blood, taken on day 0 of AZD1222 vaccination. The chain employs TRBV27 and TRBJ1-2. The receptor was derived from an adult in good health. CDR3 sequence: CASSSGTGLIV.